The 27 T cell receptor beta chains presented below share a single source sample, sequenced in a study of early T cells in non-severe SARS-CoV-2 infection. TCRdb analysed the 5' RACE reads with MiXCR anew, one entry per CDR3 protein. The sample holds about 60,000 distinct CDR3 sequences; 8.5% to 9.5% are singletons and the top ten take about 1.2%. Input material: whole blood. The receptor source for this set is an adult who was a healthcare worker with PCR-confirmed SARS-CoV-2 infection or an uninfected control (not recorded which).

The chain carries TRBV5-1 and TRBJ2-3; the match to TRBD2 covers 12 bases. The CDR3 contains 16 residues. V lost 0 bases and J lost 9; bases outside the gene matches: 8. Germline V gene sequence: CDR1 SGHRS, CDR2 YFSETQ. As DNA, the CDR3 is TGCGCCAGCAGCTTGGCCCCTAGCGGGGGGGCGGGGACGCAGTATTTT. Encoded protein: CASSLAPSGGAGTQYF. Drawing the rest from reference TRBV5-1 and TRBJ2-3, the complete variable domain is KAGVTQTPRYLIKTRGQQVTLSCSPISGHRSVSWYQQTPGQGLQFLFEYFSETQRNKGNFPGRFSGRQFSNSRSEMNVSTLELGDSALYLCASSLAPSGGAGTQYFGPGTRLTVL.

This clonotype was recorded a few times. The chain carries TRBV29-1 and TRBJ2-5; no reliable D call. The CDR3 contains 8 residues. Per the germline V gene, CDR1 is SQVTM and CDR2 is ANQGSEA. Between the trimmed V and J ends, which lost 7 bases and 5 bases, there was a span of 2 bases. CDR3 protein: CSAETQYF. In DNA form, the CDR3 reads TGCAGCGCGGAGACCCAGTACTTC.

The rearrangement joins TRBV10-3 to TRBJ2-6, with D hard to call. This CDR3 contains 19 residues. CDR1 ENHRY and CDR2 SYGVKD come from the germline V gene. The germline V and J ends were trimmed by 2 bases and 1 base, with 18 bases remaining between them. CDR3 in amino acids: CAISEPRVPALSGANVLTF. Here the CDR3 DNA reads TGTGCCATCAGTGAGCCTAGGGTTCCAGCCCTATCTGGGGCCAACGTCCTGACTTTC.

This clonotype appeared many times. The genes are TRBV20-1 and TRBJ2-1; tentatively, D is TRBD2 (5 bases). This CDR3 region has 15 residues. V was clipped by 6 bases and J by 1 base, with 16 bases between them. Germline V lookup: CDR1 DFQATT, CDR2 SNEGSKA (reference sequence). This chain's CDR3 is CSAKRPRGSYNEQFF. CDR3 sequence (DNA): TGCAGTGCCAAGCGTCCTCGCGGGTCCTACAATGAGCAGTTCTTC.

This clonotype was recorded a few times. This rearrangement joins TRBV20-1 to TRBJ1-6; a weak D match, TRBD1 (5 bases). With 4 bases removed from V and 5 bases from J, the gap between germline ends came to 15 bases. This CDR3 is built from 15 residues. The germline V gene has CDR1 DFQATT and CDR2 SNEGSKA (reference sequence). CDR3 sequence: CSAKKWQDNNSPLHF. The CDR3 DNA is TGCAGTGCTAAAAAGTGGCAGGACAATAATTCACCCCTCCACTTT.

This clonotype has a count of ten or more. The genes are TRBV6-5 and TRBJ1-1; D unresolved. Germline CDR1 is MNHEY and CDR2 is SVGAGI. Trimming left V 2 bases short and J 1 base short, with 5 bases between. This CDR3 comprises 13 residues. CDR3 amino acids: CASSYDWNTEAFF. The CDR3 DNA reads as TGTGCCAGCAGTTACGATTGGAACACTGAAGCTTTCTTT.

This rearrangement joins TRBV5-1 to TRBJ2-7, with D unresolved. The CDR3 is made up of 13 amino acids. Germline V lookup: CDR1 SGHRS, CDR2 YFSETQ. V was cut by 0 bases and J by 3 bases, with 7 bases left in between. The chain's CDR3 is CASSLGADYEQYV. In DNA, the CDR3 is TGCGCCAGCAGCTTGGGGGCCGACTACGAGCAGTACGTC.

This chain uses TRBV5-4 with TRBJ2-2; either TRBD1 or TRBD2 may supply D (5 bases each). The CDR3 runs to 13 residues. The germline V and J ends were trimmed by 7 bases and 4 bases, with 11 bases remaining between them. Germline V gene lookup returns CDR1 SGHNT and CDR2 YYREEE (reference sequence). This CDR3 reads CASHVGTTGELFF. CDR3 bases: TGTGCCAGCCATGTGGGGACCACCGGGGAGCTGTTTTTT.

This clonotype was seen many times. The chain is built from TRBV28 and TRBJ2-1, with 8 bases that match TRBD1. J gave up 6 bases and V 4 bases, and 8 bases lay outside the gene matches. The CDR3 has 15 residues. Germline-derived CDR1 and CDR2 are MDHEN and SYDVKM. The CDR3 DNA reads TGTGCCAGCAGTTATCAGGGGGCGATAGTCAATGAGCAGTTCTTC. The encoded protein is CASSYQGAIVNEQFF.

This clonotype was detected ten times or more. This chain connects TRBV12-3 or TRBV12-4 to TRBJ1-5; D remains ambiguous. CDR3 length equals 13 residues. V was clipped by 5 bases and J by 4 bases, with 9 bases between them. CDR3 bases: TGTGCCAGCAGTGTAGGTACGAATCAGCCCCAGCATTTT. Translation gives CASSVGTNQPQHF.

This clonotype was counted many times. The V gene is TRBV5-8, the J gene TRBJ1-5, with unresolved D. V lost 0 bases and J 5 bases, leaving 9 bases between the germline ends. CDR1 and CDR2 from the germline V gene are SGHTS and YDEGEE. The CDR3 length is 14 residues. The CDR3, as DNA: TGTGCCAGCAGCTTGGACGCAGGAGATCAGCCCCAGCATTTT. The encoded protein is CASSLDAGDQPQHF. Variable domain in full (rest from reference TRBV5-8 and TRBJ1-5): EAGVTQSPTHLIKTRGQQATLRCSPISGHTSVYWYQQALGLGLQFLLWYDEGEERNRGNFPPRFSGRQFPNYSSELNVNALELEDSALYLCASSLDAGDQPQHFGDGTRLSIL.

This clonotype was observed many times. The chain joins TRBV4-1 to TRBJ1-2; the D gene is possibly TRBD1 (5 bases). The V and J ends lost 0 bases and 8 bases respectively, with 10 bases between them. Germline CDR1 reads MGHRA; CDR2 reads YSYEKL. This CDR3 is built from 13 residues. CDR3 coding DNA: TGCGCCAGCAGCCAAGATGTTAGGACAGGCTACACCTTC. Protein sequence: CASSQDVRTGYTF.

CDR3 nucleotide sequence: TGCAGCGTTGAAGGGAGCGGGGGCAGCCAAGAGACCCAGTACTTC. Amino acid sequence: CSVEGSGGSQETQYF. This chain uses TRBV29-1 with TRBJ2-5; 8 bases line up with TRBD2. The CDR3 has 15 residues. The V segment lost 1 base and the J segment 1 base; nucleotides outside the gene matches: 5. Germline V lookup: CDR1 SQVTM, CDR2 ANQGSEA.

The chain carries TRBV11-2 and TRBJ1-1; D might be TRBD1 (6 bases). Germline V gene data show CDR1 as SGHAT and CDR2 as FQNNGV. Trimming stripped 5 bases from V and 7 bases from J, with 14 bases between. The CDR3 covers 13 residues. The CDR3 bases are TGTGCCAGCAGCAAGAACAGGGAATATGAAGCTTTCTTT. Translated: CASSKNREYEAFF.

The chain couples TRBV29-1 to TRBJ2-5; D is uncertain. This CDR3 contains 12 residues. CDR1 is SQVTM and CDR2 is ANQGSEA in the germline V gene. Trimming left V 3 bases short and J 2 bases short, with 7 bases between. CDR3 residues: CSVDLGQETQYF. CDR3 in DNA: TGCAGCGTTGACCTAGGGCAAGAGACCCAGTACTTC.

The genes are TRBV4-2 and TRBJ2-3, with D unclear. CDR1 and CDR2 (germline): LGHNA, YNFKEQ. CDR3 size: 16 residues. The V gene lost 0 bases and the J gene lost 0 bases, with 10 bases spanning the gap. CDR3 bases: TGTGCCAGCAGCCAAGATGGCGCCACAAGCACAGATACGCAGTATTTT. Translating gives CASSQDGATSTDTQYF.

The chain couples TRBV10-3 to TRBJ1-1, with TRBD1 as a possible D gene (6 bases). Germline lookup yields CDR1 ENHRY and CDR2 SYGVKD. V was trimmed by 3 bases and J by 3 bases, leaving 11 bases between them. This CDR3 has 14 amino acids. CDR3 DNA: TGTGCCATCAGTGAACCGACAGGCTACACTGAAGCTTTCTTT. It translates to CAISEPTGYTEAFF.

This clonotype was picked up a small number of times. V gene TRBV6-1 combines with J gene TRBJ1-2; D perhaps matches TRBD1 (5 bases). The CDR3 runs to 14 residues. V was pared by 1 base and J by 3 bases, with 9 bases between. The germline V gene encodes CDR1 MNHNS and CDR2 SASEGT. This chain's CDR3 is CASSEGGSYYGYTF. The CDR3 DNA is TGTGCCAGCAGTGAAGGGGGGAGCTACTATGGCTACACCTTC.

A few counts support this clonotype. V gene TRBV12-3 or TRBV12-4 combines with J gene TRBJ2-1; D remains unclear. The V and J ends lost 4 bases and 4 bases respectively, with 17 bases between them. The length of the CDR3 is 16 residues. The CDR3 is CASSSTGSNLYNEQFF. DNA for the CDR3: TGTGCCAGCAGTTCCACGGGTAGCAACCTTTACAATGAGCAGTTCTTC.

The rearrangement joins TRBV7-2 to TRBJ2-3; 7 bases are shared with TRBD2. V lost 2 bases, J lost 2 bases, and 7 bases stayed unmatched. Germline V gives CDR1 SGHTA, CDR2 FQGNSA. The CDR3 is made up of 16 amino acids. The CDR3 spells CASSLRPSGYTDTQYF. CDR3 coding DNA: TGTGCCAGCAGCTTACGGCCTAGCGGATACACAGATACGCAGTATTTT.

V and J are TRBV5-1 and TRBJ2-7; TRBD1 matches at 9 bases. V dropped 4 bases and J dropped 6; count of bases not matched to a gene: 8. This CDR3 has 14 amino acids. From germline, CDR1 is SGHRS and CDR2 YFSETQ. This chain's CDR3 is CASSEGTGSLEQYV. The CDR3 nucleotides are TGCGCCAGCAGCGAGGGGACAGGGTCTCTCGAGCAGTACGTC.

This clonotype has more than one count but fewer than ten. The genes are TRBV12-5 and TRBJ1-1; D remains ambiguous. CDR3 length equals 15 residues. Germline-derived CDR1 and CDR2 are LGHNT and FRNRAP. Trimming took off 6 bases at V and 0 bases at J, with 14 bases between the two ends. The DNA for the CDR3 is TGTGCTAGTGGGCTTGGTGGAATCATGAACACTGAAGCTTTCTTT. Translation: CASGLGGIMNTEAFF.

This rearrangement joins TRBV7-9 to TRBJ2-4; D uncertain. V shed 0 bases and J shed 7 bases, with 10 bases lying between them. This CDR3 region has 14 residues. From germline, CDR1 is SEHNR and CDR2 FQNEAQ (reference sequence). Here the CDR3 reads CASSLAEIGNIQYF. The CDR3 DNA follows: TGTGCCAGCAGCTTAGCCGAGATAGGTAACATTCAGTACTTC.

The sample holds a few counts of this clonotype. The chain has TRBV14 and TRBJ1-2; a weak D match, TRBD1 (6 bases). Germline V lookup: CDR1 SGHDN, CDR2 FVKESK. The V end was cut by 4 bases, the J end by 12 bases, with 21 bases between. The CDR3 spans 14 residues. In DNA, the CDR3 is TGTGCCAGCAGCCCCCAGGCGTCAGGGGCCCGGGACACCTTC. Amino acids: CASSPQASGARDTF. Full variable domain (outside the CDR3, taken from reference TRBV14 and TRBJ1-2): EAGVTQFPSHSVIEKGQTVTLRCDPISGHDNLYWYRRVMGKEIKFLLHFVKESKQDESGMPNNRFLAERTGGTYSTLKVQPAELEDSGVYFCASSPQASGARDTFGSGTRLTVV.

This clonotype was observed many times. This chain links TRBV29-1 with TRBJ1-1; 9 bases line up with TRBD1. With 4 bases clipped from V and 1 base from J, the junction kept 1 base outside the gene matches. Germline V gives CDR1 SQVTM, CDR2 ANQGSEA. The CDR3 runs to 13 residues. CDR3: CSVGGQGNTEAFF. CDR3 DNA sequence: TGCAGCGTTGGGGGACAGGGGAACACTGAAGCTTTCTTT.

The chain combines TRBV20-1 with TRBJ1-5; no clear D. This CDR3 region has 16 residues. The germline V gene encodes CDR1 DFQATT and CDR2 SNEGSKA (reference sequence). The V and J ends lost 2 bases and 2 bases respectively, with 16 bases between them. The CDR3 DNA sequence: TGCAGTGCTAGACAGGACGTCCCTTCCCGCAATCAGCCCCAGCATTTT. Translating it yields CSARQDVPSRNQPQHF.

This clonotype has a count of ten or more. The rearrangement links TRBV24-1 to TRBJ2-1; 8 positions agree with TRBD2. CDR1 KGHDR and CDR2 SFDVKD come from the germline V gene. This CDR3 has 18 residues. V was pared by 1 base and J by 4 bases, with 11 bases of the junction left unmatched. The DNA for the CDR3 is TGTGCCACCAGTGATTTTACCATCGCCCGCGGGGGGTACAATGAGCAGTTCTTC. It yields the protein CATSDFTIARGGYNEQFF.